The 25 T cell receptor beta chains reported below all come from one sample, sequenced in a study of HIV-infected children after antiretroviral therapy interruption. Treatment denoted: PENTA 11 planned treatment interruption arm or continuous ART arm. A 3' RACE protocol on RNA, with unique molecular identifiers, produced the TCR library. MiXCR, run by TCRdb on the 3' RACE reads, gives a single entry per CDR3 protein. The top ten hold about 4.8% of the sample, which has about 15,000 distinct CDR3 sequences, less than 4% seen once. The sample here was CD45RA+ CD4+ T cells from PBMCs, taken from a donor given antiretroviral therapy, either interrupted or continuous. Subset defined: naive CD4+ CD45RA+ CD45RO- T cells. These receptors all come from a child aged 2-17 years with HIV.

This clonotype was recorded at least ten times. The chain uses TRBV6-5 and TRBJ2-3, with D uncertain. The germline gives CDR1 MNHEY, CDR2 SVGAGI. This CDR3 comprises 15 residues. The ends were cut back, 6 bases at V and 2 bases at J, with 15 bases in the middle. This CDR3 is CASRNRPGHTDTQYF. Here the CDR3 DNA reads TGTGCCAGCAGGAATCGACCAGGCCACACAGATACGCAGTATTTT.

This clonotype was detected ten times or more. The chain carries TRBV7-9 and TRBJ2-3; TRBD1 aligns across 7 bases. CDR1 and CDR2 (germline): SEHNR, FQNEAQ (reference sequence). CDR3 length equals 16 residues. V was clipped by 3 bases and J by 4 bases; unmatched bases: 10. Written as DNA, the CDR3 is TGTGCCAGCAGCTTCGACAGGGCGGGCCGGGCAGATACGCAGTATTTT. This codes for CASSFDRAGRADTQYF. Full variable domain (outside the CDR3, taken from reference TRBV7-9 and TRBJ2-3): DTGVSQNPRHKITKRGQNVTFRCDPISEHNRLYWYRQTLGQGPEFLTYFQNEAQLEKSRLLSDRFSAERPKGSFSTLEIQRTEQGDSAMYLCASSFDRAGRADTQYFGPGTRLTVL.

This clonotype was recorded at least ten times. The V gene is TRBV28, the J gene TRBJ2-7; D call uncertain. Trimming took 4 bases from V and 1 from J, leaving 8 bases between them. The CDR3 loop spans 13 amino acids. Germline lookup yields CDR1 MDHEN and CDR2 SYDVKM. Here the CDR3 reads CASSSTPSYEQYF. The CDR3 DNA reads TGTGCCAGCAGTTCCACCCCGTCCTACGAGCAGTACTTC.

This clonotype has a count of ten or more. The gene calls are TRBV5-1 and TRBJ1-2; 12 bases line up with TRBD1. Germline V gives CDR1 SGHRS, CDR2 YFSETQ. J gave up 8 bases and V 3 bases, and 5 bases lay outside the gene matches. CDR3 length equals 14 residues. CDR3 DNA: TGCGCCAGCAGCTCCGGGACAGGGGGCTGGGGCTACACCTTC. This codes for CASSSGTGGWGYTF.

V and J are TRBV5-1 and TRBJ2-5; D gene unclear. Trimming removed 2 bases from V and 2 bases from J, with 13 bases in between. The CDR3 length is 15 residues. Germline V gene data show CDR1 as SGHRS and CDR2 as YFSETQ. CDR3 amino acids: CASSLVPAAQETQYF. The CDR3 bases are TGCGCCAGCAGCTTAGTCCCCGCGGCTCAAGAGACCCAGTACTTC.

This clonotype was detected many times. The rearrangement uses TRBV20-1 and TRBJ1-2, with 7 bases matching TRBD1. V was pared by 6 bases and J by 0 bases, with 7 bases of the junction left unmatched. Germline loops: CDR1 DFQATT, CDR2 SNEGSKA (reference sequence). The CDR3 has 14 amino acids. The CDR3 DNA reads as TGCAGTGCCCGGATGGGGACAGCTAACTATGGCTACACCTTC. Protein: CSARMGTANYGYTF.

This clonotype appeared many times. Its ends do not fully match the called genes, so a read error is possible. V is TRBV7-9 and J is TRBJ2-1, with 7 bases matching TRBD2. This CDR3 comprises 17 residues. In germline, CDR1 is SEHNR, CDR2 FQNEAQ (reference sequence). CDR3 in DNA: TGTGCCAGCACCTTATACGGGGGAGGGCCGTACTACAATGAGCAGTTCTTC. It translates to CASTLYGGGPYYNEQFF.

The chain recombines TRBV5-1 with TRBJ2-3; 10 bases agree with TRBD1. The CDR3 contains 16 residues. Germline loops: CDR1 SGHRS, CDR2 YFSETQ. With V trimmed by 0 bases and J by 0 bases, 1 base remained unmatched. This CDR3 is CASSLGQGASTDTQYF. In DNA form, the CDR3 reads TGCGCCAGCAGCTTGGGACAGGGGGCAAGCACAGATACGCAGTATTTT.

This clonotype is medium-sized in the sample. This chain joins TRBV9 and TRBJ1-6; no clear D. Trimming removed 0 bases at V and 5 bases at J, with 6 bases between. The germline CDR1 and CDR2 sequences are SGDLS and YYNGEE. This CDR3 is built from 14 residues. This CDR3 is CASSVAVHNSPLHF. In DNA form, the CDR3 reads TGTGCCAGCAGCGTAGCTGTTCATAATTCACCCCTCCACTTT.

This clonotype was seen repeatedly, ten times or more. The genes are TRBV10-3 and TRBJ1-1; 9 positions match TRBD1. The V segment lost 11 bases and the J segment 3 bases; nucleotides outside the gene matches: 7. Per germline, CDR1 ENHRY and CDR2 SYGVKD. This CDR3 contains 13 residues. CDR3: CAAGQGRDTEAFF. The CDR3 bases are TGTGCCGCCGGACAGGGGAGGGACACTGAAGCTTTCTTT.

The genes are TRBV29-1 and TRBJ2-7; 9 bases are a match to TRBD1. Germline CDR1 is SQVTM and CDR2 is ANQGSEA. Trimming cost V 4 bases and J 5 bases; bases outside gene matches: 0. The CDR3 extends over 11 amino acids. Here the CDR3 DNA reads TGCAGCGTTGGGGACAGGGACGAGCAGTACTTC. Its protein is CSVGDRDEQYF.

This clonotype has ten or more counts. This chain joins TRBV18 and TRBJ2-3; D possibly matches TRBD1 or TRBD2 (5 bases each). This CDR3 comprises 14 residues. CDR1 is KGHSH and CDR2 is LQKENI in the germline V gene. V lost 9 bases, J lost 3 bases, and 16 bases lay in between. For the CDR3, the DNA is TGTGCCAGTGCCGGGGCCACGGGGACAGATACGCAGTATTTT. It encodes CASAGATGTDTQYF.

This clonotype has a count of ten or more. The J gene is TRBJ2-3, the V gene TRBV24-1; possible D gene TRBD2, 8 bases. V was trimmed by 4 bases and J by 4 bases, leaving 20 bases between them. The CDR3 extends over 17 amino acids. CDR1 and CDR2 from the germline V gene are KGHDR and SFDVKD. Written as DNA, the CDR3 is TGTGCCACCAGTGAGCCCCCAGGGGGGACTAGTTCAGATACGCAGTATTTT. Protein product: CATSEPPGGTSSDTQYF.

This clonotype is termed medium-sized. This chain uses TRBV12-3 or TRBV12-4 with TRBJ2-7; a weak D match, TRBD1 (6 bases). CDR3 length: 13 residues. The V end was cut by 5 bases, the J end by 2 bases, with 10 bases between. CDR3 sequence reads: CASSPGQPYEQYF. The CDR3 nucleotides are TGTGCCAGCAGTCCCGGACAGCCCTACGAGCAGTACTTC.

This clonotype appeared many times. The rearrangement uses TRBV7-9 and TRBJ1-4; 8 nucleotides agree with TRBD1. Trimming at V came to 3 bases and at J to 8 bases, leaving 5 bases not matched to a gene. Germline assignment: CDR1 SEHNR and CDR2 FQNEAQ (reference sequence). The CDR3 sequence is 14 residues long. This CDR3 reads CASSFDRGREKLFF. Written as DNA, the CDR3 is TGTGCCAGCAGCTTCGACAGGGGTAGGGAAAAACTGTTTTTT.

This clonotype was detected ten times or more. The chain recombines TRBV20-1 with TRBJ2-7; D possibly corresponds to TRBD2 (6 bases). V dropped 3 bases and J dropped 7 bases, with 16 bases sitting between them. This CDR3 is built from 13 residues. Per the germline V gene, CDR1 is DFQATT and CDR2 is SNEGSKA (reference sequence). CDR3 in DNA: TGCAGTGCTAGTACCGGGAGAAGGGGTGAGCAGTACTTC. It specifies CSASTGRRGEQYF.

This clonotype has ten or more counts. V usage is TRBV20-1 and J usage is TRBJ2-3, with 7 bases fitting TRBD2. Trimming cost V 8 bases and J 0 bases; bases outside gene matches: 11. CDR1 is DFQATT, CDR2 SNEGSKA, per germline (reference sequence). The CDR3 runs to 15 residues. The CDR3 spells CSSLAGGRSTDTQYF. The CDR3 bases are TGCAGTTCCCTTGCCGGGGGGAGGAGCACAGATACGCAGTATTTT.

This clonotype appeared many times. The chain has TRBV20-1 and TRBJ1-5; 7 bases match TRBD1. The CDR3 is 12 residues long. CDR1 and CDR2 from the germline V gene are DFQATT and SNEGSKA (reference sequence). Trimming removed 6 bases from V and 10 bases from J; junction bases left unmatched: 9. CDR3 DNA: TGCAGTGCCAATACAGGGGTACACCCCCAGCATTTT. This codes for CSANTGVHPQHF.

This clonotype was observed many times. The V gene is TRBV12-3 or TRBV12-4, the J gene TRBJ2-7; D perhaps matches TRBD2 (6 bases). CDR3 size: 15 residues. Trimming pared 6 bases from V and 1 base from J, leaving 16 bases between. The chain's CDR3 is CASRTGTDKSYEQYF. Here the CDR3 DNA reads TGTGCCAGCAGGACCGGGACTGACAAGTCCTACGAGCAGTACTTC.

Ten or more counts support this clonotype. At one end, the junction sequence differs from germline, possibly due to a read error. The genes are TRBV4-1 and TRBJ2-7, with D possibly matching TRBD1 (5 bases). From germline, CDR1 is MGHRA and CDR2 YSYEKL. The CDR3 runs to 12 residues. In DNA, the CDR3 is TGCTCCAGCAGTCAATCAGGGTGGGAACAGTACTTC. Translation: CSSSQSGWEQYF.

This clonotype is judged medium-sized. The chain is built from TRBV6-1 and TRBJ2-7; TRBD1 is a possible D gene (7 bases). V was shortened by 5 bases and J by 4 bases, with 9 bases between the two germline ends. The CDR3 runs to 12 residues. Germline V lookup: CDR1 MNHNS, CDR2 SASEGT. This CDR3 reads CASSPGGYEQYF. CDR3 nucleotides: TGTGCCAGCAGTCCAGGGGGGTACGAGCAGTACTTC.

This clonotype has a count of ten or more. The CDR3 nucleotides are TGTGCCAGCAGCGAGGACAGCAGTTATGGGGAGCAGTTCTTC. Translation: CASSEDSSYGEQFF. J is TRBJ2-1 and V is TRBV5-4; perhaps TRBD1 as D (6 bases). CDR1 is SGHNT, CDR2 YYREEE, per germline (reference sequence). V shed 4 bases and J shed 10 bases, with 18 bases lying between them. The CDR3 spans 14 residues.

At least ten counts were recorded for this clonotype. This sequence joins TRBV20-1 and TRBJ1-1; D gene uncertain. V lost 0 bases and J lost 10, with 12 bases in between. Germline loops: CDR1 DFQATT, CDR2 SNEGSKA (reference sequence). The CDR3 is 12 residues long. The CDR3 is CSARDRSEVAFF. In DNA, the CDR3 is TGCAGTGCTAGAGATAGGTCGGAGGTAGCTTTCTTT.

The table lists this clonotype with many counts. This chain links TRBV12-3 or TRBV12-4 with TRBJ1-2; 8 bases match TRBD1. V lost 3 bases and J lost 2; bases outside the gene matches: 2. This CDR3 is 14 amino acids long. The CDR3 loop reads CASSLDRENYGYTF. The CDR3 region has the DNA TGTGCCAGCAGTTTGGACAGGGAGAACTATGGCTACACCTTC.

This clonotype was detected ten times or more. V and J are TRBV24-1 and TRBJ2-3; D gene uncertain. CDR1 and CDR2 from the germline V gene are KGHDR and SFDVKD. V lost 0 bases, J lost 1 base, and 16 bases lay in between. The CDR3 covers 18 residues. The CDR3 here is CATSDLDIRGSGTDTQYF. CDR3 in DNA: TGTGCCACCAGTGATTTGGATATTCGTGGGTCTGGCACAGATACGCAGTATTTT.